Below are 19 T cell receptor beta chains sequenced from a single sample in a study of blood T cells in healthy people across ages. A second PCR, run for roughly 7 to 11 cycles, used a sample-barcoded 5' primer plus a J-beta primer mix. One entry per CDR3 protein, called by TCRdb with MiXCR from the 5' RACE reads. This sample has around 1,700,000 distinct CDR3 sequences, with roughly 27% found just once. Sequencing was carried out using blood. The receptors originated from a woman in her twenties or thirties in good health.

This chain links TRBV27 with TRBJ1-5; 9 bases align to TRBD1. The CDR3 extends over 17 amino acids. Germline CDR1 reads MNHEY; CDR2 reads SMNVEV (reference sequence). J was trimmed by 7 bases and V by 2 bases; bases with no gene match: 12. CDR3 coding DNA: TGTGCCAGCAGTTTAGGTTGGAGGACAGGGGCTAACCAGCCCCAGCATTTT. Its translation is CASSLGWRTGANQPQHF.

Concerning this clonotype itself: Relative to the germline gene, one junction end is altered; a read error may explain this. The chain recombines TRBV5-1 with TRBJ1-6; no clear D gene. The CDR3 runs to 13 residues. CDR1 SGHRS and CDR2 YFSETQ come from the germline V gene. CDR3 nucleotides: TGCGTCAGCAGACCTGACGTAGATTCACCCCTCCACTTT. Amino acids: CVSRPDVDSPLHF.

Only a few counts were recorded for this clonotype. The chain couples TRBV3-1 to TRBJ2-1, with 10 bases lining up with TRBD2. After removal of 7 bases from V and 5 bases from J, the junction contained 8 bases not matched to a gene. This CDR3 region has 15 residues. The germline V gene encodes CDR1 LGHDT and CDR2 YNNKEL (reference sequence). The CDR3 reads CASNPLAGAHNEQFF. In DNA, the CDR3 is TGTGCCAGCAACCCCCTAGCGGGGGCCCACAATGAGCAGTTCTTC.

The V and J genes are TRBV21-1 and TRBJ2-7; the table's D call of TRBD1 was not tested on the DNA. The end of the DNA fits TRBJ2-4 better, so the J call may be wrong. TRBV21-1 corresponds to a pseudogene. The CDR3 is 14 amino acids. The CDR3 region is CASGKTGVGSIQYF. The CDR3, as DNA: TGTGCCAGCGGAAAGACAGGGGTAGGAAGCATTCAGTACTTC.

This clonotype has more than one count but fewer than ten. The chain carries TRBV9 and TRBJ1-2, with D maybe TRBD1 (6 bases). CDR3 length: 15 residues. V was clipped by 3 bases and J by 3 bases, with 15 bases between them. CDR1 and CDR2 from the germline V gene are SGDLS and YYNGEE. The CDR3: CASSAGTGGDYGYTF. Written as DNA, the CDR3 is TGTGCCAGCAGCGCCGGGACCGGGGGCGACTATGGCTACACCTTC.

This clonotype was seen only a few times. In DNA form, the CDR3 reads TGTGCCAGCAGTGACATAACCGATCAAGAGACCCAGTACTTC. Translating gives CASSDITDQETQYF. The chain couples TRBV25-1 to TRBJ2-5; D is unclear. The CDR3 has 14 residues. Trimming cost V 3 bases and J 2 bases, with 10 bases left between them. CDR1 and CDR2 from the germline V gene are MGHDK and SYGVNS.

This chain joins TRBV28 and TRBJ2-1; 11 bases agree with TRBD2. V was clipped by 11 bases and J by 1 base; unmatched bases: 7. Germline assignment: CDR1 MDHEN and CDR2 SYDVKM. The CDR3 is made up of 15 amino acids. This CDR3 reads CAATTSGISYNEQFF. The DNA for the CDR3 is TGTGCCGCCACGACTAGCGGGATTTCCTACAATGAGCAGTTCTTC.

On this clonotype: One end of the junction varies from germline; a read error may be responsible. V usage is TRBV18 and J usage is TRBJ2-3; unclear D gene. The CDR3 has 13 residues. Looked up from germline, CDR1 is KGHSH and CDR2 is LQKENI. CDR3 sequence: CAGSWVIRDTQYF. In nucleotides, the CDR3 is TGTGCCGGCTCATGGGTAATCAGGGATACGCAGTATTTT.

This clonotype has only a few counts. The chain is built from TRBV7-9 and TRBJ1-2; 7 bases fit TRBD1. Germline loops: CDR1 SEHNR, CDR2 FQNEAQ (reference sequence). The junction had 8 bases not matched to a gene; V was cut back by 5 bases and J by 8 bases. The CDR3 runs 13 residues. The CDR3 bases are TGTGCCAGCAGCCTGTTTACAGGGGAAGGCTACACCTTC. Residues: CASSLFTGEGYTF.

There are many counts of this clonotype. The CDR3 nucleotides read TGTGCCAGCAGCGCTGGACTAGCGGGGATTGGAGATACGCAGTATTTT. Amino acids: CASSAGLAGIGDTQYF. The chain employs TRBV7-9 and TRBJ2-3, with 12 bases that match TRBD2. CDR3 length: 16 amino acids. Germline trimming cut 5 bases from V and 5 bases from J; bases unmatched to any gene: 8. Germline assignment: CDR1 SEHNR and CDR2 FQNEAQ (reference sequence).

The rearrangement uses TRBV6-2 or TRBV6-3 and TRBJ2-5, with a weak D call TRBD1 (5 bases). Germline V CDR1 and CDR2: MNHEY, SVGEGT. The V end was cut by 8 bases, the J end by 3 bases, with 16 bases between. This CDR3 region has 14 residues. CDR3 DNA: TGTGCCAGCGGCTATATCACAGGAAAAGAGACCCAGTACTTC. Its protein product is CASGYITGKETQYF.

This clonotype occurred a few times. The genes are TRBV28 and TRBJ2-7; D not certain. The CDR3 runs 15 residues. The V gene's germline CDR1 is MDHEN and CDR2 SYDVKM. With 3 bases removed from V and 0 bases from J, the gap between germline ends came to 12 bases. The CDR3 DNA reads as TGTGCCAGCAGTTTGAAATTCATTGACTCCTACGAGCAGTACTTC. This codes for CASSLKFIDSYEQYF. Based on the CDR3 plus reference TRBV28 and TRBJ2-7, the full variable domain is DVKVTQSSRYLVKRTGEKVFLECVQDMDHENMFWYRQDPGLGLRLIYFSYDVKMKEKGDIPEGYSVSREKKERFSLILESASTNQTSMYLCASSLKFIDSYEQYFGPGTRLTVT.

In the case of this clonotype: Just one base apart from a much larger clone, this may be a read error. The chain combines TRBV12-3 or TRBV12-4 with TRBJ2-1, with D tentatively TRBD2 (5 bases). CDR3 length: 16 amino acids. The CDR3 DNA reads as TGCGCCAGCAGTGCACCACTTGCGGGCTCCTACAATGGGCAGTTCTTC. This encodes CASSAPLAGSYNGQFF.

The V call is TRBV5-1, the J call TRBJ1-6; no clear D gene. Looked up from germline, CDR1 is SGHRS and CDR2 is YFSETQ. Trimming removed 6 bases from V and 3 bases from J, with 13 bases in between. This CDR3 region has 15 residues. DNA for the CDR3: TGCGCCAGCACCTCCGGAGAAAGCTATAATTCACCCCTCCACTTT. It is translated as CASTSGESYNSPLHF.

This clonotype was seen a few times. The V call is TRBV3-1, the J call TRBJ1-5; D not resolved. The CDR3 runs 13 residues. V lost 2 bases, J lost 1 base, and 3 bases lay in between. Germline V lookup: CDR1 LGHDT, CDR2 YNNKEL (reference sequence). CDR3 coding DNA: TGTGCCAGCAGCCAACAGAGCAATCAGCCCCAGCATTTT. Residues: CASSQQSNQPQHF.

The chain couples TRBV20-1 to TRBJ2-7; 8 bases map to TRBD1. The CDR3 is 15 residues long. The V gene's germline CDR1 is DFQATT and CDR2 SNEGSKA (reference sequence). V lost 3 bases, J lost 3 bases, and 10 bases stayed unmatched. The CDR3 loop reads CSARTTYGTGYEQYF. In DNA, the CDR3 is TGCAGTGCTAGGACTACATACGGGACAGGCTACGAGCAGTACTTC.

This clonotype was detected a few times. The gene calls are TRBV7-9 and TRBJ1-1; maybe TRBD1 (5 bases). The CDR3 runs to 14 residues. V lost 5 bases and J lost 5, with 15 bases in between. Germline CDR1 is SEHNR and CDR2 is FQNEAQ (reference sequence). The CDR3 DNA reads TGTGCCAGCAGCCCAGGGTGGGGGTCGACTGAAGCTTTCTTT. This encodes CASSPGWGSTEAFF.

This clonotype showed up just a few times. The chain carries TRBV12-3 or TRBV12-4 and TRBJ2-7, with TRBD1 as a possible D gene (5 bases). CDR3 length: 14 amino acids. V lost 7 bases and J 5 bases, leaving 18 bases between the germline ends. The CDR3, as DNA: TGTGCCAGCACCTTTTCCAGGGTATTCGACGAGCAGTACTTC. Translation: CASTFSRVFDEQYF.

This clonotype was seen only a few times. This chain joins TRBV15 and TRBJ1-6, with D unclear. CDR3 length: 13 amino acids. CDR1 and CDR2 (germline): LNHNV, YYDKDF (reference sequence). Trimming shortened V by 5 bases and J by 9 bases, and 11 bases separated the two germline ends. The CDR3 DNA reads TGTGCCACCAGCCTGCCGATAGGTTCACCCCTCCACTTT. Translation: CATSLPIGSPLHF.